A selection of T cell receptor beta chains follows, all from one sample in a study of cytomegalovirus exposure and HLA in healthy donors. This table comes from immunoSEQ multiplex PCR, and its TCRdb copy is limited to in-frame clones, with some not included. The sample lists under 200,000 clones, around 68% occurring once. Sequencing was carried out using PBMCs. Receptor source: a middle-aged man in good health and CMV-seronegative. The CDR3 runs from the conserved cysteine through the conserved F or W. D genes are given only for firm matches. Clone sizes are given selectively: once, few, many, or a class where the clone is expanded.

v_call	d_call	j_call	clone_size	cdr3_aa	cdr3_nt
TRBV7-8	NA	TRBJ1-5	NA	CASSRRVDSNQPQHF	TGTGCCAGCAGCCGCCGGGTCGATAGCAATCAGCCCCAGCATTTT
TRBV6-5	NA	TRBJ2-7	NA	CASSFRQAYEQYF	TGTGCCAGCAGTTTCCGACAGGCCTACGAGCAGTACTTC
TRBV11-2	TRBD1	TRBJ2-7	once	CASSPNTGAPYSYEQYF	TGTGCCAGCAGCCCTAATACAGGGGCCCCCTACTCCTACGAGCAGTACTTC
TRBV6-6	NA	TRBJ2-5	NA	CASSYSPGGETQYF	TGTGCCAGCAGTTACTCGCCAGGAGGAGAGACCCAGTACTTC
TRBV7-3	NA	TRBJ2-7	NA	CASSPAEGYEQYF	TGTGCCAGCAGCCCAGCGGAGGGCTACGAGCAGTACTTC
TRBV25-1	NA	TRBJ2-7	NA	CASSRTGLSYEQYF	TGTGCCAGCAGTCGAACCGGACTCTCCTACGAGCAGTACTTC
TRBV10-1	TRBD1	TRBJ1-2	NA	CASSSGTGGERYTF	TGCGCCAGCAGTTCCGGGACAGGGGGCGAACGCTACACCTTC
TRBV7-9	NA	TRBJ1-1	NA	CASSLQGTDTEAFF	TGTGCCAGCAGCTTACAGGGGACGGACACTGAAGCTTTCTTT
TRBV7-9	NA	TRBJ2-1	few	CASSSRRVNEQFF	TGTGCCAGCAGCTCCAGGAGGGTAAATGAGCAGTTCTTC
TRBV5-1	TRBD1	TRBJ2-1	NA	CASSPGTGTDEQFF	TGCGCCAGCAGCCCAGGGACAGGGACGGATGAGCAGTTCTTC
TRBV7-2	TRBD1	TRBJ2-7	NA	CASSLEDWTGFYEQYF	TGTGCCAGCAGCTTAGAAGATTGGACAGGATTCTACGAGCAGTACTTC
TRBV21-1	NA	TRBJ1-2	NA	CASSKGTGVEYGYTF	TGTGCCAGCAGCAAAGGTACAGGGGTAGAGTATGGCTACACCTTC
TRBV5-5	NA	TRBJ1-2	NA	CASRGHLPGYGYTF	TGTGCCAGCAGAGGACACCTCCCCGGCTATGGCTACACCTTC
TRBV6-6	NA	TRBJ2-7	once	CASSYSGARGSYEQYF	TGTGCCAGCAGTTACTCGGGGGCCAGGGGTTCCTACGAGCAGTACTTC
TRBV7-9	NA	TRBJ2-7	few	CASSNFRGGDEQYF	TGTGCCAGCAGTAATTTTAGGGGGGGAGACGAGCAGTACTTC
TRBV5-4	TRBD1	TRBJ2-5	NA	CASNLPGQGIETQYF	TGTGCCAGCAACCTCCCGGGACAGGGGATAGAGACCCAGTACTTC
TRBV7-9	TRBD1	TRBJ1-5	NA	CASSPGQPNQPQHF	TGTGCCAGCAGCCCGGGACAGCCTAATCAGCCCCAGCATTTT
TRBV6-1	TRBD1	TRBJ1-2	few	CASRATGDYGYTF	TGTGCCAGCAGGGCTACAGGGGACTATGGCTACACCTTC
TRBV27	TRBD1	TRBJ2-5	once	CASSKNRGETQYF	TGTGCCAGCAGTAAAAACAGGGGAGAGACCCAGTACTTC
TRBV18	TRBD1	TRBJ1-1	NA	CASSHTGANTEAFF	TGTGCCAGCTCACATACAGGGGCGAACACTGAAGCTTTCTTT
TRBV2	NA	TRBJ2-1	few	CASNRESSYNEQFF	TGTGCCAGCAATCGCGAGAGCTCCTACAATGAGCAGTTCTTC
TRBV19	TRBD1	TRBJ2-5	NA	CASTTGGKETQYF	TGTGCCAGTACCACAGGGGGGAAAGAGACCCAGTACTTC
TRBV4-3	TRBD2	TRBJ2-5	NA	CASSRTSGETQYF	TGCGCCAGCAGCCGGACTAGCGGGGAGACCCAGTACTTC
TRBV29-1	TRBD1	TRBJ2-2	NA	CSVSGQGGRTGELFF	TGCAGCGTTTCCGGACAGGGGGGTCGAACCGGGGAGCTGTTTTTT
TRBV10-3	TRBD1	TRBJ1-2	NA	CATNDRATTDYGYTF	TGTGCCACCAACGACAGGGCAACGACGGACTATGGCTACACCTTC
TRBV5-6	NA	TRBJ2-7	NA	CASSPTGSYYEQYF	TGTGCCAGCAGCCCTACAGGGAGTTACTACGAGCAGTACTTC
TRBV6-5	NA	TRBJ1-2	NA	CASTPGEGYGYTF	TGTGCCAGCACCCCAGGGGAGGGCTATGGCTACACCTTC
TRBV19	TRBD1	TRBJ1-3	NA	CASPGQGSSGNTIYF	TGTGCCAGTCCGGGACAGGGGAGCTCTGGAAACACCATATATTTT
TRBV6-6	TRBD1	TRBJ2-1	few	CASRPGTGFDEQFF	TGTGCCAGCAGGCCGGGGACAGGGTTCGATGAGCAGTTCTTC
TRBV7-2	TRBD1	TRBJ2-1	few	CASSFQDRMRNNEQFF	TGTGCCAGCAGCTTCCAGGACAGGATGCGTAACAATGAGCAGTTCTTC
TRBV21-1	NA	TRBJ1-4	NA	CARLRQGATNPEKLFF	TGTGCCAGACTGAGACAGGGGGCGACCAATCCCGAAAAACTGTTTTTT
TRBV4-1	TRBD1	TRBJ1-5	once	CASSQPGQGDYQPQHF	TGCGCCAGCAGCCAACCGGGACAGGGGGACTATCAGCCCCAGCATTTT
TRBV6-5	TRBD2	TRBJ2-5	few	CASSPAGTSQETQYF	TGTGCCAGCAGCCCGGCCGGGACTAGCCAAGAGACCCAGTACTTC
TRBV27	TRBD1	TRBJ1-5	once	CASSRDRSNQPQHF	TGTGCCAGCAGCCGGGACAGGAGTAATCAGCCCCAGCATTTT
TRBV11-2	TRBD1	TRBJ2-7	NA	CASSRDSYEQYF	TGTGCCAGCAGCCGGGACAGCTACGAGCAGTACTTC
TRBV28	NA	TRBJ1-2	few	CASSPRQLHYGYTF	TGTGCCAGCAGTCCCCGACAGCTACACTATGGCTACACCTTC
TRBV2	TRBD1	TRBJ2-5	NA	CASNPMGQGAKETQYF	TGTGCCAGCAACCCAATGGGACAGGGGGCAAAAGAGACCCAGTACTTC
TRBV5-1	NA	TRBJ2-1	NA	CASRIAGAPDNEQFF	TGCGCCAGCAGGATCGCAGGGGCCCCGGACAATGAGCAGTTCTTC
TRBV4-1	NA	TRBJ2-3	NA	CASSQDFDIPRTDTQYF	TGCGCCAGCAGCCAAGATTTCGACATCCCCCGCACAGATACGCAGTATTTT
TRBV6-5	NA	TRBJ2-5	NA	CASSRTIQETQYF	TGTGCCAGCAGCCGGACTATACAAGAGACCCAGTACTTC
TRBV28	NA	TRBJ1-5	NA	CASSSTREALGQPQHF	TGTGCCAGCAGCTCCACCAGGGAAGCCTTAGGTCAGCCCCAGCATTTT
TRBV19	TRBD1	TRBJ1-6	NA	CASGDRGPPNSPLHF	TGTGCCAGTGGGGACAGGGGGCCTCCTAATTCACCCCTCCACTTT
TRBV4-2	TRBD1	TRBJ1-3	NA	CASSQGEQGGAENTIYF	TGTGCCAGCAGCCAAGGGGAGCAAGGGGGCGCGGAAAACACCATATATTTT
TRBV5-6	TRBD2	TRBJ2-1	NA	CASSFTSGGLSSYNEQFF	TGTGCCAGCAGCTTCACTAGCGGGGGGCTGAGCTCCTACAATGAGCAGTTCTTC
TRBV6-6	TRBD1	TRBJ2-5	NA	CASSSGTGGGETQYF	TGTGCCAGCAGTTCTGGGACAGGGGGCGGGGAGACCCAGTACTTC
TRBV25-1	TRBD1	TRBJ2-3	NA	CASSDRGQGSTDTQYF	TGTGCCAGCAGTGATAGAGGACAGGGTAGCACAGATACGCAGTATTTT
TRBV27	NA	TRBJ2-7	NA	CASSPRDSPYEQYF	TGTGCCAGCAGTCCCCGAGACAGCCCCTACGAGCAGTACTTC
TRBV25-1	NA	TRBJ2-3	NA	CASSESLRRGDTQYF	TGTGCCAGCAGTGAGTCATTGAGGCGAGGGGATACGCAGTATTTT
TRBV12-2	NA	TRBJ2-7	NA	CASRSAGPSPYEQYF	TGTGCAAGTCGCTCCGCAGGCCCTAGCCCCTACGAGCAGTACTTC
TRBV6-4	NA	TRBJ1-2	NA	CASSPGANYGYTF	TGTGCCAGCAGCCCCGGAGCAAACTATGGCTACACCTTC
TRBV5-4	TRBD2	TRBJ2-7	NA	CASSLDRLAGGEQYF	TGTGCCAGCAGCTTAGACAGACTAGCGGGGGGCGAGCAGTACTTC
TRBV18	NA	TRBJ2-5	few	CASSRGTAQETQYF	TGTGCCAGCTCCCGCGGGACAGCCCAAGAGACCCAGTACTTC
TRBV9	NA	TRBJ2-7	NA	CASSVRGGAWDEQYF	TGTGCCAGCAGCGTAAGGGGGGGGGCCTGGGACGAGCAGTACTTC
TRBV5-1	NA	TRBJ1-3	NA	CASSLDRGLGNTIYF	TGCGCCAGCAGCTTGGACCGGGGTCTCGGAAACACCATATATTTT
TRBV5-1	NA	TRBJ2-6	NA	CASSRQVSPSGANVLTF	TGCGCCAGCAGCAGACAGGTTTCTCCCTCTGGGGCCAACGTCCTGACTTTC
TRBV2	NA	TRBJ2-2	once	CASSDRGTNTGELFF	TGTGCCAGCAGTGATCGGGGGACGAACACCGGGGAGCTGTTTTTT
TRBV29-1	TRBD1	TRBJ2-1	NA	CSGGDRGSWNEQFF	TGCAGCGGGGGGGACAGGGGGTCGTGGAATGAGCAGTTCTTC
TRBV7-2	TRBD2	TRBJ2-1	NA	CASSSFPSGGGYNEQFF	TGTGCCAGCAGCTCCTTCCCTAGCGGGGGGGGGTACAATGAGCAGTTCTTC